This T cell receptor (beta chain) was sequenced for a study of blood T cell repertoires in COVID-19. Overall study: Acute and convalescent COVID-19 specimens originated in the United States, Italy and Spain.

Original data processing: Estimation of nucleated cell counts relied on the amplification of reference gene primers. Assay used: immunoSEQ multiplex PCR; TCRdb lists only in-frame clones, some missing. V, J and clone size derive from that table, while D and trimming were established from the DNA sequence. The sample gives about 240,000 clones, 86% of which show up once; 9% to 15% is in the top ten. The origin of this receptor is a man older than 75 with acute or convalescent COVID-19. The specimen was peripheral blood.

CDR3 residues: CSARGGETQYF. In DNA, the CDR3 is TGCAGTGCTAGGGGGGGGGAGACCCAGTACTTC. V and J are TRBV20-1 and TRBJ2-5, with TRBD2 identical over 7 bases. The CDR3 extends over 11 amino acids. With V trimmed by 3 bases and J by 5 bases, 0 bases remained unmatched. CDR1 is DFQATT, CDR2 SNEGSKA, per germline (reference sequence).